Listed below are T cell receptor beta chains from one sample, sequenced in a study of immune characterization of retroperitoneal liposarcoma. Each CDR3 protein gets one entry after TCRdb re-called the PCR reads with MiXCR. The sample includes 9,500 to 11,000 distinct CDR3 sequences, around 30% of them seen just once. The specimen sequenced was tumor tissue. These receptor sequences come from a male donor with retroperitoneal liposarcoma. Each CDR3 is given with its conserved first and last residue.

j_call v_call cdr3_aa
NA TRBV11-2 CASSFASQSQETQFF
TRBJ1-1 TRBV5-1 CASSQTGNTEAFF
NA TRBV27 CASSARDSFSYEQYF
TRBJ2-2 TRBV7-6 CASSLAPVGELFF
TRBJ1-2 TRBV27 CASSVDRNYGYTF
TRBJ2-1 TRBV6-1 CASSIGQGRHNEQFF
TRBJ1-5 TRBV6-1 CASSSQGYGSHNQPQHF
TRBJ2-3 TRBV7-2 CASSFVGRGTSDTQYF
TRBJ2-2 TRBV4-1 CASSQPRGTGELFF
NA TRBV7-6 CASSLALGGRPYEQYF
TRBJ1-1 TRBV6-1 CASRGRSGGTEAFF
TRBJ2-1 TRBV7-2 CASSLTRYEQFF
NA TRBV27 CASSPRGQRETQYF
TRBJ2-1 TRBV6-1 CASSERPGLEGEQFF
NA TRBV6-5 CASSYDPGRRYEQFF
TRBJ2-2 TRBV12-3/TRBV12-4 CASSSTGLAANTGELFF
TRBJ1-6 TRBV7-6 CASSLWDGPNSPLHF
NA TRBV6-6 CASSYSGWGETQYF
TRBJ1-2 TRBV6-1 CASSEGIGQYGYTF
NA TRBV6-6 CASSYTGGPYNSPLHF
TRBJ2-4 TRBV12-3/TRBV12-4 CASSLRGVGAKNIQYF
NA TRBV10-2 CASTPGLPHEQFF
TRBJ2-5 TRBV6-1 CASKVAGGDSEQYF
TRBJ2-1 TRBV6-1 CASIPRGLAGVHEQFF
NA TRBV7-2 CASSLDGGSLKYEQYF
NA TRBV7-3 CASSSTLSDQETQFF
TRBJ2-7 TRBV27 CASSLEGYNEQYF
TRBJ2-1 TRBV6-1 CASSSSSYEQFF
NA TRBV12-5 CASGSGGPLEQYF
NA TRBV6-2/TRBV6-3 CASSPVGGSAYEQFF
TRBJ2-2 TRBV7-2 CASNPGLATGELFF
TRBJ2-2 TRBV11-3 CASSFSGLAENTGELFF
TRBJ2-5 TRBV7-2 CASTTSRDSQETQYF
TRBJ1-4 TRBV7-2 CASRTGPNEKLFF
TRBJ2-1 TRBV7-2 CASTKGTVYNEQFF
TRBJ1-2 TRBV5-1 CASSLQGANYGYTF
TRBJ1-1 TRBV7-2 CASSLGIEENTEAFF
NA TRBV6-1 CASRKKAGGPNEQYF
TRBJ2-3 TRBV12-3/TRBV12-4 CASSLVKSGGSYF
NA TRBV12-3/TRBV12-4 CASSHVLGQGFYEQYF
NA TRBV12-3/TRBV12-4 CASSSRFEGNEQFF
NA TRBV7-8 CASSPGDKHYEQYF
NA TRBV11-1 CASSLEGLAGRLGYNEQYF
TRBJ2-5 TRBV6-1 CASSEGPRRVQYF
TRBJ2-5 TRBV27 CASKDYQETQYF
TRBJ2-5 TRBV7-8 CASSLHTDSTFF
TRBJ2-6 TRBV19 CATRGGGVGANVLTF
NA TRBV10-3 CAISGGPGAYQETQFF
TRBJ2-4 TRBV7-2 CASSSDRSLALNIQYF